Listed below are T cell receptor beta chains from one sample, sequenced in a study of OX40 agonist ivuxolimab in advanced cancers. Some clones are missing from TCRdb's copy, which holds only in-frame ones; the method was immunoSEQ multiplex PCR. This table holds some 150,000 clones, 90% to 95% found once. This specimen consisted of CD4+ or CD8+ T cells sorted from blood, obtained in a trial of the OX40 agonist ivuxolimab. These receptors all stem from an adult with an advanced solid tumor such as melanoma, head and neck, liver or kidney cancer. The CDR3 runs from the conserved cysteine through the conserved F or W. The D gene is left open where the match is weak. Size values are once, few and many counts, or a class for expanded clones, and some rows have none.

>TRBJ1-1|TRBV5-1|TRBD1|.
CASSFRQGRNTEAFF
TGCGCCAGCAGCTTCCGACAGGGGAGGAACACTGAAGCTTTCTTT
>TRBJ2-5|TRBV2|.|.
CASSEFRADSQETQYF
TGTGCCAGCAGTGAATTTCGAGCCGACTCCCAAGAGACCCAGTACTTC
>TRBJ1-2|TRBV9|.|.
CASSERPGPTSYGYTF
TGTGCCAGCAGCGAGCGGCCGGGTCCAACCTCCTATGGCTACACCTTC
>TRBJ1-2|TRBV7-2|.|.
CASSLWGYPYGYTF
TGTGCCAGCAGCTTATGGGGCTACCCCTATGGCTACACCTTC
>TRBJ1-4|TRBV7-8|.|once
CASSLVAYEKLFF
TGTGCCAGCAGCTTAGTCGCCTATGAAAAACTGTTTTTT
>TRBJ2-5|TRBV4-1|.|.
CASSQDPRETQYF
TGCGCCAGCAGCCAAGACCCACGGGAGACCCAGTACTTC
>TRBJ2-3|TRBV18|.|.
CASSPWTGRDTQYF
TGTGCCAGCTCACCCTGGACTGGCAGGGATACGCAGTATTTT
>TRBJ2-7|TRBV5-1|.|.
CASSLESRNYEQYF
TGCGCCAGCAGCTTGGAGTCGCGGAACTACGAGCAGTACTTC
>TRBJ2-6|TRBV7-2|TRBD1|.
CASRPGQVAGANVLTF
TGTGCCAGCAGGCCTGGACAGGTGGCTGGGGCCAACGTCCTGACTTTC
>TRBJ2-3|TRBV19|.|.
CASSVGPTRSSTDTQYF
TGTGCCAGTAGTGTGGGCCCTACCAGATCTAGCACAGATACGCAGTATTTT